Following are 6 T cell receptor beta chains from one sample sequenced in a study of T cell changes during pregnancy in multiple sclerosis. Generated by immunoSEQ multiplex PCR, the TCRdb table keeps only in-frame clones and is missing some. The table includes 40,000 to 50,000 clones, about nine tenths detected once. Sequencing used CD4+ T cells from peripheral blood mononuclear cells, obtained in the first trimester of pregnancy. The source is a female donor with multiple sclerosis, enrolled in a pregnancy study.

The chain employs TRBV5-8 and TRBJ1-2; D possibly corresponds to TRBD1 (6 bases). This CDR3 has 15 residues. Trimming left V 4 bases short and J 4 bases short, with 17 bases between. Germline loops: CDR1 SGHTS, CDR2 YDEGEE. CDR3 sequence: CASSPGTTTLYGYTF. The CDR3 region has the DNA TGTGCCAGCAGCCCTGGGACAACCACCCTCTATGGCTACACCTTC.

The chain employs TRBV6-4 and TRBJ2-3; 12 nucleotides align to TRBD2. V dropped 6 bases and J dropped 4; count of bases not matched to a gene: 5. This CDR3 is 15 amino acids long. Germline-derived CDR1 and CDR2 are MRHNA and SNTAGT. This chain's CDR3 is CASSSSGRASDTQYF. CDR3 nucleotides: TGTGCCAGCAGCTCTAGCGGGAGGGCCTCAGATACGCAGTATTTT.

In the case of this clone: A read error may produce the germline difference seen at one junction end. The chain is built from TRBV5-5 and TRBJ2-2, with no clear D. There are 15 residues in the CDR3. The germline V gene has CDR1 SGHKS and CDR2 YYEKEE (reference sequence). The CDR3 region is CASSPTSFPTRELFF. CDR3 nucleotides: TGTGCCAGCAGCCCGACAAGTTTCCCCACCCGGGAGCTGTTTTTT. Full variable domain (remainder filled in from reference TRBV5-5 and TRBJ2-2): DAGVTQSPTHLIKTRGQQVTLRCSPISGHKSVSWYQQVLGQGPQFIFQYYEKEERGRGNFPDRFSARQFPNYSSELNVNALLLGDSALYLCASSPTSFPTRELFFGEGSRLTVL.

This CDR3 reads CASRDIPSYEQYF. The CDR3, as DNA: TGTGCCAGCCGGGACATCCCCTCCTACGAGCAGTACTTC. J is TRBJ2-7 and V is TRBV27; tentatively, D is TRBD1 (6 bases). CDR1 is MNHEY, CDR2 SMNVEV, per germline (reference sequence). V lost 8 bases and J lost 0, with 11 bases in between. The CDR3 has 13 residues.

This clone was seen just once. The chain combines TRBV9 with TRBJ2-3, with 9 bases matching TRBD2. Germline V gene lookup returns CDR1 SGDLS and CDR2 YYNGEE. Losses at the gene ends were 4 bases for V and 4 bases for J; bases not matched to a gene: 13. CDR3 size: 17 residues. CDR3 sequence reads: CASSLFMSGRFPDTQYF. For the CDR3, the DNA is TGTGCCAGCAGCCTTTTTATGAGCGGGAGGTTCCCAGATACGCAGTATTTT.

This chain uses TRBV18 with TRBJ2-6; no reliable D call. The CDR3 runs to 17 residues. With 6 bases removed from V and 0 bases from J, the gap between germline ends came to 15 bases. Germline V gene data show CDR1 as KGHSH and CDR2 as LQKENI. This chain's CDR3 is CASSLSNPSSGANVLTF. The CDR3 DNA sequence: TGTGCCAGCTCTCTATCTAATCCTAGCTCTGGGGCCAACGTCCTGACTTTC.